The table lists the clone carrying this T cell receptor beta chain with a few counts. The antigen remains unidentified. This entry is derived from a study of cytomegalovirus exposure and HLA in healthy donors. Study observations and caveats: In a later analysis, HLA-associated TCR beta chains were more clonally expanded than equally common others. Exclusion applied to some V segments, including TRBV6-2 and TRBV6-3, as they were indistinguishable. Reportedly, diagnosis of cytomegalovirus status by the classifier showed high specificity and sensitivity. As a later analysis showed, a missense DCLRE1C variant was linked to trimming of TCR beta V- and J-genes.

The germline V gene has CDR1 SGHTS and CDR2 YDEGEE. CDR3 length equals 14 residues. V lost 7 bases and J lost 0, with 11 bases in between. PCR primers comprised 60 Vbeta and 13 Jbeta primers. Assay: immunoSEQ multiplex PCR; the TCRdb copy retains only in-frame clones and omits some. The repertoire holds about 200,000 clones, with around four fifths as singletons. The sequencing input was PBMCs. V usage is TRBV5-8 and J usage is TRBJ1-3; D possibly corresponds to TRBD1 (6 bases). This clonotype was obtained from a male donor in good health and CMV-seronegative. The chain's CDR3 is CASQTGLSGNTIYF. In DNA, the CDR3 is TGTGCCAGCCAAACAGGGCTCTCTGGAAACACCATATATTTT.